This is a list of T cell receptor beta chains from one sample in a study of T cell responses to AZD1222 COVID-19 vaccine. Assay: immunoSEQ multiplex PCR; the TCRdb copy retains only in-frame clones and omits some. The sample has approximately 140,000 clones; around nine tenths are singletons. The sample was peripheral blood, taken on day 0 of AZD1222 vaccination. The receptors here all came from an adult in good health. The CDR3 runs from the conserved cysteine through the conserved F or W. The D gene is left open where the match is weak. Where a row states a size, it is once, few, many or the class of an expanded clone; other rows omit it.

size	D	J	V	CDR3	DNA
NA	TRBD1	TRBJ1-2	TRBV7-3	CASSLIGQGQNYGYTF	TGTGCCAGCAGCTTAATAGGCCAGGGACAGAACTATGGCTACACCTTC
NA	NA	TRBJ2-3	TRBV5-8	CASSLGLRDTQYF	TGTGCCAGCAGCCTTGGACTCCGGGATACGCAGTATTTT
once	NA	TRBJ1-1	TRBV4-1	CASSQHIVGDTEAFF	TGCGCCAGCAGCCAACACATTGTGGGGGACACTGAAGCTTTCTTT
NA	TRBD1	TRBJ1-1	TRBV2	CASSETGQGIPEAFF	TGTGCCAGCAGTGAAACGGGACAGGGGATTCCTGAAGCTTTCTTT
NA	TRBD1	TRBJ2-5	TRBV11-3	CASSLGDRGGETQYF	TGTGCCAGCAGCTTGGGGGACAGGGGAGGAGAGACCCAGTACTTC
NA	NA	TRBJ1-1	TRBV7-9	CASSLGDRNTEAFF	TGTGCCAGCAGCTTAGGGGATCGGAACACTGAAGCTTTCTTT
once	TRBD2	TRBJ2-1	TRBV2	CASEAPLAGLPYPAEQFF	TGTGCCAGCGAGGCTCCCCTAGCGGGACTACCTTACCCTGCTGAGCAGTTCTTC
many	NA	TRBJ1-4	TRBV7-9	CASSLDAPRYEKLFF	TGTGCCAGCAGCTTAGACGCTCCCAGATATGAAAAACTGTTTTTT
NA	TRBD1	TRBJ2-2	TRBV10-3	CAILQGTGELFF	TGTGCCATTCTACAGGGGACCGGGGAGCTGTTTTTT
NA	NA	TRBJ2-7	TRBV7-8	CASSRRVSYEQYF	TGTGCCAGCAGTCGCAGGGTCTCCTACGAGCAGTACTTC
NA	NA	TRBJ1-2	TRBV7-2	CASSLNGATGYTF	TGTGCCAGCAGCTTGAACGGGGCGACTGGCTACACCTTC
once	NA	TRBJ1-5	TRBV4-2	CASSQDPGAMNQPQHF	TGTGCCAGCAGCCAAGATCCAGGGGCGATGAATCAGCCCCAGCATTTT
NA	TRBD2	TRBJ2-7	TRBV19	CASSITGGEQYF	TGTGCCAGTAGTATTACGGGGGGCGAGCAGTACTTC
once	NA	TRBJ1-2	TRBV9	CASSVDGDGYTF	TGTGCCAGCAGCGTAGACGGGGACGGCTACACCTTC
NA	TRBD1	TRBJ1-1	TRBV28	CASNEAGGANTEAFF	TGTGCCAGCAACGAGGCAGGGGGCGCAAACACTGAAGCTTTCTTT
NA	NA	TRBJ1-5	TRBV28	CASRGLGDGWFRQPQHF	TGTGCCAGCAGGGGGCTGGGCGACGGCTGGTTTCGACAGCCCCAGCATTTT
NA	TRBD1	TRBJ1-2	TRBV6-5	CASRHRGDFYGYTF	TGTGCCAGCAGACACAGGGGAGATTTCTATGGCTACACCTTC
NA	NA	TRBJ2-7	TRBV24-1	CATCDLHGGSSYEQYF	TGTGCCACCTGTGATTTGCACGGCGGTAGCTCCTACGAGCAGTACTTC
NA	NA	TRBJ2-7	TRBV10-2	CASSEAQGHVYEQYF	TGCGCCAGCAGTGAGGCCCAGGGCCATGTCTACGAGCAGTACTTC
NA	TRBD1	TRBJ2-3	TRBV27	CASSSRQGRTPDTQYF	TGTGCCAGCAGTTCACGACAGGGCCGCACTCCAGATACGCAGTATTTT
NA	NA	TRBJ2-7	TRBV21-1	CASSKGTSYSYEQYF	TGTGCCAGCAGCAAAGGGACTAGTTACTCCTACGAGCAGTACTTC
NA	NA	TRBJ1-1	TRBV7-2	CASSLDPVNTEAFF	TGTGCCAGCAGCTTAGATCCGGTGAACACTGAAGCTTTCTTT